This TCR beta chain originates from a study of tumor-infiltrating lymphocytes in primary liver carcinoma. Overall study: Spanning 4.2 to 10 cm, the tumors were T1-T3 N0M0.

This CDR3 is built from 15 residues. Germline V CDR1 and CDR2: SQVTM, ANQGSEA. This clonotype was seen only a few times. Its antigen is still unknown. At one end the junction does not follow the germline gene, possibly because of a read error. General study findings and limits: Tumor-adjacent and tumor-blood pairs displayed less overlap than did pairs of tumor regions. Tumors and blood were compared for top-250-clone fraction, and tumors had the significantly higher value (p = 0.039).

Extraction of RNA together with DNA used about 18-30 mg of unsorted bulk tissue. No patient had received treatment, and all had chronic HBV infection. From approximately 500 ng total RNA, TCR beta cDNA was generated with a primer in the constant region. For TCR beta, libraries were produced by three nested multiplex PCR rounds using slightly modified ARM-PCR. Both of the initial two PCR rounds ran for around 9 cycles and employed TRBV1-TRBV30 forward primers alongside a C-beta reverse primer. TCRdb re-called the multiplex PCR reads with MiXCR, one entry per CDR3 protein. The data show fewer than 85,000 distinct CDR3 sequences, 69% seen once.

The clonotype comes from a man in his forties with primary liver carcinoma and hepatitis B virus infection. The chain employs TRBV29-1 and TRBJ2-2; 7 bases are shared with TRBD2. Source material: tumor-adjacent normal liver tissue. CDR3 nucleotide sequence: TGCGGCGTTGGGACTAACGCGGCGAACACCGGGGAGCTGTTTTTT. This encodes CGVGTNAANTGELFF.